The 30 T cell receptor beta chains given below trace back to one sample, sequenced in a study of T cells in localized non-small cell lung cancer. The method was immunoSEQ multiplex PCR; TCRdb's version includes in-frame clones alone and lacks a portion of them. Altogether roughly 10,000 clones are present, less than 35% being singletons, with the ten largest covering 5.2%. The source was lung tumor tissue, collected before any cancer treatment. These receptor sequences come from a man aged 40 to 75 with stage I lung adenocarcinoma.

This chain links TRBV29-1 with TRBJ1-2; D is ambiguous. Per germline, CDR1 SQVTM and CDR2 ANQGSEA. V lost 4 bases and J 4 bases, leaving 13 bases between the germline ends. The CDR3 has 13 amino acids. The CDR3, as DNA: TGCAGCGTTGTTTCGTTGATTGGCTATGGCTACACCTTC. Protein: CSVVSLIGYGYTF.

Only a few counts were recorded for this clone. The rearrangement links TRBV11-3 to TRBJ2-1; D is possibly TRBD1 (6 bases). The length of the CDR3 is 15 residues. Per germline, CDR1 SGHNT and CDR2 YENEEA. V was trimmed by 7 bases and J by 6 bases, leaving 19 bases between them. The CDR3 DNA is TGTGCCAGCACCCGTTCCCGACAGGATCGCAATGAGCAGTTCTTC. Residues: CASTRSRQDRNEQFF.

The V gene is TRBV11-3, the J gene TRBJ1-5; D remains ambiguous. Looked up from germline, CDR1 is SGHNT and CDR2 is YENEEA. This CDR3 contains 14 residues. The germline V and J ends were trimmed by 5 bases and 5 bases, with 13 bases remaining between them. As DNA, the CDR3 is TGTGCCAGCAGCGCCGGGAACTTCGATCAGCCCCAGCATTTT. Translating gives CASSAGNFDQPQHF. Variable domain in full (rest from reference TRBV11-3 and TRBJ1-5): EAGVVQSPRYKIIEKKQPVAFWCNPISGHNTLYWYLQNLGQGPELLIRYENEEAVDDSQLPKDRFSAERLKGVDSTLKIQPAELGDSAVYLCASSAGNFDQPQHFGDGTRLSIL.

There are a few counts of this clone. The chain combines TRBV10-2 with TRBJ2-3; possibly TRBD1 or TRBD2 for D (5 bases each). Trimming stripped 2 bases from V and 10 bases from J, with 13 bases between. CDR1 WSHSY and CDR2 SAAADI come from the germline V gene. CDR3 length equals 13 residues. CDR3 DNA: TGCGCCAGCAGTGAGGGGACCGGGACGGCGCAGTATTTT. The encoded protein is CASSEGTGTAQYF.

V gene TRBV19 combines with J gene TRBJ2-1; 12 bases align to TRBD2. This CDR3 region has 16 residues. Germline lookup yields CDR1 LNHDA and CDR2 SQIVND (reference sequence). V lost 2 bases and J lost 8; bases outside the gene matches: 7. CDR3 in DNA: TGTGCCAGTAGTATATCACCTAGCGGGGGGGTTTATGAGCAGTTCTTC. This gives the protein CASSISPSGGVYEQFF.

The J gene is TRBJ1-3, the V gene TRBV5-1; D possibly corresponds to TRBD1 (5 bases). The CDR3 covers 16 residues. Trimming removed 0 bases at V and 0 bases at J, with 10 bases between. Per germline, CDR1 SGHRS and CDR2 YFSETQ. The CDR3 sequence: CASSLDGHASGNTIYF. CDR3 bases: TGCGCCAGCAGCTTGGACGGACATGCCTCTGGAAACACCATATATTTT. The whole variable domain, filled in from reference TRBV5-1 and TRBJ1-3, reads KAGVTQTPRYLIKTRGQQVTLSCSPISGHRSVSWYQQTPGQGLQFLFEYFSETQRNKGNFPGRFSGRQFSNSRSEMNVSTLELGDSALYLCASSLDGHASGNTIYFGEGSWLTVV.

The rearrangement uses TRBV18 and TRBJ2-3, with D uncertain. CDR1 and CDR2 (germline): KGHSH, LQKENI. V was cut by 2 bases and J by 5 bases, with 11 bases left in between. There are 14 residues in the CDR3. CDR3 bases: TGTGCCAGCTCACCAGGGTTATTACAAGATACGCAGTATTTT. It yields the protein CASSPGLLQDTQYF.

This clone was counted only a few times. The chain recombines TRBV11-3 with TRBJ2-5, with a tentative D call TRBD1 (5 bases). Germline-derived CDR1 and CDR2 are SGHNT and YENEEA. Trimming removed 0 bases at V and 2 bases at J, with 10 bases between. The CDR3 contains 15 residues. Written as DNA, the CDR3 is TGTGCCAGCAGCTTAGAGGCAGGGCGGCAAGAGACCCAGTACTTC. It is translated as CASSLEAGRQETQYF.

The chain is built from TRBV30 and TRBJ2-3; a weak D match, TRBD2 (5 bases). The germline gives CDR1 GTSNPN, CDR2 SVGIG (reference sequence). This CDR3 has 12 residues. For the CDR3, the DNA is TGTGCGGGAGCGGCCGGCACAGATACGCAGTATTTT. This codes for CAGAAGTDTQYF.

V is TRBV19 and J is TRBJ2-5, with D unresolved. Germline lookup yields CDR1 LNHDA and CDR2 SQIVND (reference sequence). The length of the CDR3 is 12 residues. V was shortened by 5 bases and J by 4 bases, with 8 bases between the two germline ends. The CDR3 loop is CASSGPGETQYF. DNA of the CDR3: TGTGCCAGTAGTGGGCCGGGAGAGACCCAGTACTTC.

This clone has only a few counts. This chain joins TRBV11-3 and TRBJ1-5; D might be TRBD1 (6 bases). Germline loops: CDR1 SGHNT, CDR2 YENEEA. Trimming stripped 4 bases from V and 4 bases from J, with 17 bases between. This CDR3 spans 16 amino acids. The CDR3 region has the DNA TGTGCCAGCAGCTGGGAACAGGGTCTGAGGAATCAGCCCCAGCATTTT. Translation gives CASSWEQGLRNQPQHF.

The J gene is TRBJ2-1, the V gene TRBV5-1; 14 bases agree with TRBD2. The germline CDR1 and CDR2 sequences are SGHRS and YFSETQ. This CDR3 region has 15 residues. V lost 3 bases to trimming and J lost 8 bases; unmatched junction nucleotides: 4. DNA for the CDR3: TGCGCCAGCAGCTCGACTAGCGGGGGGGCGTATGAGCAGTTCTTC. This translates into CASSSTSGGAYEQFF.

The J gene is TRBJ1-6, the V gene TRBV11-3, with D maybe TRBD1 (5 bases). Germline V gives CDR1 SGHNT, CDR2 YENEEA. V shed 5 bases and J shed 6 bases, with 14 bases lying between them. The CDR3 spans 15 residues. This CDR3 reads CASSRMGDVNSPLHF. The CDR3 DNA reads as TGTGCCAGCAGCCGAATGGGGGACGTTAATTCACCCCTCCACTTT.

A few counts support this clone. This sequence joins TRBV4-1 and TRBJ2-2; TRBD1 matches 9 bases. The CDR3 runs 16 residues. Per the germline V gene, CDR1 is MGHRA and CDR2 is YSYEKL. Unmatched junction bases numbered 4, after V lost 4 bases and J lost 1 base. The CDR3 nucleotides are TGCGCCAGCAGCCCCTGGACAGGGGAGAACACCGGGGAGCTGTTTTTT. It translates to CASSPWTGENTGELFF.

By share, this clone ranks as medium-sized. The chain combines TRBV11-3 with TRBJ2-7; D call uncertain. CDR3 size: 14 residues. Germline V gives CDR1 SGHNT, CDR2 YENEEA. V lost 0 bases to trimming and J lost 3 bases, with 9 bases between them. DNA for the CDR3: TGTGCCAGCAGCTTAGACCCACGGCTCTACGAGCAGTACTTC. Its protein product is CASSLDPRLYEQYF.

The V gene is TRBV19, the J gene TRBJ1-5, with D possibly matching TRBD1 (6 bases). Trimming took off 4 bases at V and 5 bases at J, with 15 bases between the two ends. This CDR3 region has 15 residues. Germline V gene lookup returns CDR1 LNHDA and CDR2 SQIVND (reference sequence). CDR3 nucleotides: TGTGCCAGTAGTACCACAGGGCAGATTTATCAGCCCCAGCATTTT. Its protein is CASSTTGQIYQPQHF.

The chain employs TRBV29-1 and TRBJ2-1, with D perhaps TRBD2 (6 bases). V was trimmed by 5 bases and J by 1 base, leaving 12 bases between them. There are 14 residues in the CDR3. CDR1 is SQVTM and CDR2 is ANQGSEA in the germline V gene. The CDR3, as DNA: TGCAGCGTTAATCCGGGACTGTCCTACAATGAGCAGTTCTTC. It is translated as CSVNPGLSYNEQFF.

This clone was counted many times. The V gene is TRBV7-7, the J gene TRBJ2-1; 14 bases are shared with TRBD2. V lost 4 bases and J lost 9; bases outside the gene matches: 11. This CDR3 comprises 17 residues. CDR1 is SSHAT and CDR2 is FNYEAQ in the germline V gene (reference sequence). CDR3 nucleotides: TGTGCCAGCAGCTCGGGGCGACTAGCGGGGGGGTTCAGTGAGCAGTTCTTC. Its translation is CASSSGRLAGGFSEQFF.

The rearrangement links TRBV10-2 to TRBJ1-1; a weak D match, TRBD1 (6 bases). The germline V gene encodes CDR1 WSHSY and CDR2 SAAADI. CDR3 length: 16 amino acids. Trimming shortened V by 3 bases and J by 0 bases, and 14 bases separated the two germline ends. The CDR3 here is CASSETGRGMNTEAFF. The CDR3 DNA sequence: TGCGCCAGCAGTGAAACAGGGAGAGGGATGAACACTGAAGCTTTCTTT.

This clone occurred a few times. This sequence joins TRBV5-1 and TRBJ1-3, with D unclear. This CDR3 region has 16 residues. The germline CDR1 and CDR2 sequences are SGHRS and YFSETQ. Trimming took off 0 bases at V and 1 base at J, with 11 bases between the two ends. CDR3 loop: CASSLGGLGSGNTIYF. Here the CDR3 DNA reads TGCGCCAGCAGCTTGGGGGGATTGGGTTCTGGAAACACCATATATTTT. Full variable domain (missing parts from reference TRBV5-1 and TRBJ1-3): KAGVTQTPRYLIKTRGQQVTLSCSPISGHRSVSWYQQTPGQGLQFLFEYFSETQRNKGNFPGRFSGRQFSNSRSEMNVSTLELGDSALYLCASSLGGLGSGNTIYFGEGSWLTVV.

V gene TRBV5-1 combines with J gene TRBJ1-3; TRBD1 aligns across 7 bases. From germline, CDR1 is SGHRS and CDR2 YFSETQ. The CDR3 runs to 15 residues. V lost 0 bases to trimming and J lost 2 bases; unmatched junction nucleotides: 2. The CDR3 loop reads CASSLEGATGNTIYF. CDR3 nucleotide sequence: TGCGCCAGCAGCTTGGAGGGGGCTACTGGAAACACCATATATTTT. Combining the CDR3 with reference TRBV5-1 and TRBJ1-3 gives the whole variable domain KAGVTQTPRYLIKTRGQQVTLSCSPISGHRSVSWYQQTPGQGLQFLFEYFSETQRNKGNFPGRFSGRQFSNSRSEMNVSTLELGDSALYLCASSLEGATGNTIYFGEGSWLTVV.

This clone was picked up a small number of times. The chain recombines TRBV5-1 with TRBJ2-2; D is unclear. Germline CDR1 is SGHRS and CDR2 is YFSETQ. The CDR3 loop spans 14 amino acids. V shed 1 base and J shed 4 bases, with 8 bases lying between them. As DNA, the CDR3 is TGCGCCAGCAGCTTGAGGGCAGCCACCGGGGAGCTGTTTTTT. This translates into CASSLRAATGELFF. Drawing the rest from reference TRBV5-1 and TRBJ2-2, the complete variable domain is KAGVTQTPRYLIKTRGQQVTLSCSPISGHRSVSWYQQTPGQGLQFLFEYFSETQRNKGNFPGRFSGRQFSNSRSEMNVSTLELGDSALYLCASSLRAATGELFFGEGSRLTVL.

The chain employs TRBV6-8 and TRBJ2-3; 13 nucleotides agree with TRBD2. The CDR3 runs to 15 residues. V was pared by 10 bases and J by 5 bases, with 9 bases of the junction left unmatched. From germline, CDR1 is MNHGY and CDR2 SAAAGT. CDR3 protein: CAMRTSGGPRDTQYF. The CDR3 DNA is TGTGCCATGCGGACTAGCGGGGGCCCACGAGATACGCAGTATTTT.

A few counts support this clone. The chain links TRBV4-1 to TRBJ2-5; 7 bases are a match to TRBD2. V was clipped by 0 bases and J by 5 bases; unmatched bases: 12. The CDR3 length is 17 residues. Germline loops: CDR1 MGHRA, CDR2 YSYEKL. This chain's CDR3 is CASSQDLGGGWGETQYF. CDR3 bases: TGCGCCAGCAGCCAAGATCTCGGCGGGGGATGGGGGGAGACCCAGTACTTC.

The chain links TRBV30 to TRBJ1-2; D call uncertain. The CDR3 is 13 amino acids. Germline V CDR1 and CDR2: GTSNPN, SVGIG (reference sequence). Trimming pared 6 bases from V and 0 bases from J, leaving 11 bases between. The CDR3 DNA reads TGTGCCTGCCAAGGTGCTTCTAACTATGGCTACACCTTC. Translation: CACQGASNYGYTF.

This clone was seen many times. CDR3 protein: CASSQGQGVVGYTF. The DNA for the CDR3 is TGTGCCAGCAGCCAAGGACAGGGGGTCGTTGGCTACACCTTC. This chain connects TRBV9 to TRBJ1-2; the match to TRBD1 covers 10 bases. With 4 bases clipped from V and 7 bases from J, the junction kept 7 bases outside the gene matches. CDR1 is SGDLS, CDR2 YYNGEE, per germline. The CDR3 is made up of 14 amino acids.

This clone ranks as medium-sized. This chain links TRBV9 with TRBJ1-2, with D uncertain. Trimming took off 0 bases at V and 1 base at J, with 7 bases between the two ends. CDR3 length: 14 residues. Germline-derived CDR1 and CDR2 are SGDLS and YYNGEE. CDR3 loop: CASSVDKFNYGYTF. The DNA of the CDR3 is TGTGCCAGCAGCGTAGATAAGTTTAACTATGGCTACACCTTC.

The genes are TRBV11-3 and TRBJ1-2, with D perhaps TRBD1 (5 bases). This CDR3 has 16 amino acids. The V gene's germline CDR1 is SGHNT and CDR2 YENEEA. Trimming shortened V by 5 bases and J by 4 bases, and 20 bases separated the two germline ends. The CDR3 loop is CASSPRGSQASYGYTF. DNA of the CDR3: TGTGCCAGCAGCCCCCGGGGCTCCCAGGCCTCCTATGGCTACACCTTC.

The chain is built from TRBV5-1 and TRBJ2-7, with D unresolved. There are 14 residues in the CDR3. Per germline, CDR1 SGHRS and CDR2 YFSETQ. Trimming pared 4 bases from V and 2 bases from J, leaving 13 bases between. The chain's CDR3 is CASSRASRTYEQYF. CDR3 DNA: TGCGCCAGCAGCCGGGCTTCACGGACCTACGAGCAGTACTTC.

The chain carries TRBV29-1 and TRBJ2-1, with 8 bases matching TRBD1. Germline V gives CDR1 SQVTM, CDR2 ANQGSEA. There are 12 residues in the CDR3. V was clipped by 3 bases and J by 8 bases; unmatched bases: 3. CDR3 bases: TGCAGCGTTGATGCAGGGGGCGATGAGCAGTTCTTC. Translation: CSVDAGGDEQFF.